A selection of T cell receptor beta chains follows, all from one sample in a study of monozygotic twins with cystic fibrosis. Assay used: immunoSEQ multiplex PCR; TCRdb lists only in-frame clones, some missing. The sample lists fewer than 30,000 clones, about 96% occurring once. Specimen: blood. The receptors originated from a girl aged 2 to 10 with cystic fibrosis. Each CDR3 is given with its conserved first and last residue. The D gene is left open where the match is weak. Clone size is stated in some rows and not others, as once, few, many or a class when expanded.

V gene	clone size	D gene	J gene	CDR3 protein	CDR3 DNA
TRBV5-4	once	TRBD1	TRBJ2-7	CASSPRGLGEQYF	TGTGCCAGCAGCCCCAGGGGGTTGGGAGAGCAGTACTTC
TRBV18	once	.	TRBJ2-1	CASSPPLGLYNEQFF	TGTGCCAGCTCACCACCCCTGGGCTTGTACAATGAGCAGTTCTTC
TRBV5-1	.	.	TRBJ2-5	CASSFGGEETQYF	TGCGCCAGCAGCTTCGGAGGAGAAGAGACCCAGTACTTC
TRBV10-2	.	.	TRBJ1-1	CASSESGWAFF	TGCGCCAGCAGTGAGTCAGGGTGGGCTTTCTTT
TRBV7-9	.	TRBD1	TRBJ1-2	CASSLLQGNGYTF	TGTGCCAGCAGCTTACTACAGGGGAATGGCTACACCTTC
TRBV6-1	.	TRBD1	TRBJ1-2	CASSERGTGPYGYTF	TGTGCCAGCAGTGAACGGGGGACAGGGCCCTATGGCTACACCTTC
TRBV7-6	.	.	TRBJ2-3	CASSSSGPRTALGGTQYF	TGTGCCAGCAGCTCCTCCGGACCAAGGACCGCGCTGGGGGGTACGCAGTATTTT
TRBV28	.	TRBD2	TRBJ2-6	CASSSPGTKPPGANVLTF	TGTGCCAGCAGTTCCCCGGGGACTAAACCCCCTGGGGCCAACGTCCTGACTTTC
TRBV5-6	.	.	TRBJ2-5	CASSFSDQETQYF	TGTGCCAGCAGCTTTTCCGACCAAGAGACCCAGTACTTC
TRBV5-1	.	TRBD2	TRBJ2-1	CASSIGGGASNEQFF	TGCGCCAGCAGCATCGGGGGAGGGGCGTCGAACGAGCAGTTCTTC
TRBV5-1	.	.	TRBJ1-3	CASSLGGFSGNTIYF	TGCGCCAGCAGCTTGGGAGGCTTCTCTGGAAACACCATATATTTT
TRBV5-4	.	.	TRBJ2-1	CASSPWADNEQFF	TGTGCCAGCAGCCCCTGGGCTGACAATGAGCAGTTCTTC
TRBV9	.	.	TRBJ1-2	CASRWGGEGYTF	TGTGCCAGCAGATGGGGGGGAGAAGGCTACACCTTC
TRBV25-1	.	.	TRBJ2-5	CASSGFFGGFETQYF	TGTGCCAGCAGTGGTTTTTTTGGAGGGTTCGAGACCCAGTACTTC
TRBV5-6	once	TRBD2	TRBJ2-3	CASSLKVAGETQYF	TGTGCCAGCAGCTTGAAGGTAGCGGGTGAGACGCAGTATTTT
TRBV6-6	.	.	TRBJ1-1	CASSYLNLGMNTEAFF	TGTGCCAGCAGTTACTTGAACCTCGGGATGAACACTGAAGCTTTCTTT
TRBV6-5	.	.	TRBJ2-2	CASLTRENTGELFF	TGTGCCAGCCTTACGAGGGAAAACACCGGGGAGCTGTTTTTT
TRBV4-3	.	.	TRBJ1-2	CASSQDVAVRGYGYTF	TGCGCCAGCAGCCAAGATGTCGCCGTGCGTGGCTATGGCTACACCTTC
TRBV19	once	.	TRBJ2-2	CASSTRQGRAGELFF	TGTGCCAGTAGTACCCGACAGGGGAGGGCCGGGGAGCTGTTTTTT
TRBV11-2	.	TRBD1	TRBJ1-3	CASSLDPTGDGNTIYF	TGTGCCAGCAGCTTAGATCCGACAGGGGATGGAAACACCATATATTTT
TRBV6-1	.	TRBD1	TRBJ2-3	CASSEVGGTGTDTQYF	TGTGCCAGCAGTGAAGTGGGAGGGACAGGGACAGATACGCAGTATTTT
TRBV10-2	.	TRBD1	TRBJ2-5	CASTSGQGVYQETQYF	TGCGCCAGCACATCAGGACAGGGGGTTTACCAAGAGACCCAGTACTTC
TRBV4-2	.	.	TRBJ1-5	CASSPLGGDDQPQHF	TGTGCCAGCAGCCCTCTAGGGGGAGATGATCAGCCCCAGCATTTT
TRBV5-6	once	.	TRBJ1-2	CASSLALGDGYTF	TGTGCCAGCAGCTTGGCTTTGGGGGATGGCTACACCTTC
TRBV4-3	.	.	TRBJ2-3	CASSQERHSTDTQYF	TGCGCCAGCAGCCAAGAGCGCCACAGCACAGATACGCAGTATTTT
TRBV30	.	.	TRBJ2-3	CAWSVLVTDTQYF	TGTGCCTGGAGTGTGCTAGTCACAGATACGCAGTATTTT
TRBV9	.	.	TRBJ2-7	CASSVASGSGNEQYF	TGTGCCAGCAGCGTAGCTAGTGGGAGTGGCAACGAGCAGTACTTC
TRBV9	once	TRBD2	TRBJ2-3	CASSVGVVAGVRSNPDTQYF	TGTGCCAGCAGCGTAGGGGTGGTGGCGGGAGTGCGCTCTAACCCAGATACGCAGTATTTT
TRBV18	.	.	TRBJ2-5	CASSPGTHRLVTQYF	TGTGCCAGCTCCCCCGGGACCCACCGGCTGGTGACCCAGTACTTC
TRBV7-2	.	TRBD1	TRBJ2-7	CASSSGTGTHFDEQYF	TGTGCCAGCAGCTCCGGGACAGGGACCCATTTCGACGAGCAGTACTTC
TRBV10-2	.	.	TRBJ1-2	CASRETANYGYTF	TGCGCCAGCAGAGAGACAGCTAACTATGGCTACACCTTC
TRBV25-1	.	.	TRBJ2-5	CASLEAGRETQYF	TGTGCCAGTTTGGAGGCGGGTAGGGAGACCCAGTACTTC
TRBV9	.	.	TRBJ2-7	CASSGEAQAPPYEQYF	TGTGCCAGCAGCGGAGAGGCCCAGGCCCCGCCCTACGAGCAGTACTTC
TRBV21-1	.	.	TRBJ2-2	CASRMPTPVYTGELFF	TGTGCCAGCAGGATGCCCACGCCGGTGTACACCGGGGAGCTGTTTTTT
TRBV27	.	TRBD1	TRBJ1-2	CASTLRLGQGAYGYTF	TGTGCCAGCACACTCAGACTCGGACAGGGGGCTTATGGCTACACCTTC
TRBV4-2	.	.	TRBJ2-2	CASSQGIAENTGELFF	TGTGCCAGCAGCCAAGGGATAGCGGAGAACACCGGGGAGCTGTTTTTT
TRBV7-8	.	TRBD1	TRBJ1-5	CASSHHRGLKLNQPQHF	TGTGCCAGCAGCCATCACAGGGGGCTTAAGTTAAATCAGCCCCAGCATTTT
TRBV7-9	.	.	TRBJ2-7	CASSSDRSNEQYF	TGTGCCAGCAGCTCAGACAGGTCCAACGAGCAGTACTTC
TRBV7-3	.	.	TRBJ2-5	CASSLGRQALHQETQYF	TGTGCCAGCAGCTTGGGTCGACAAGCACTACACCAAGAGACCCAGTACTTC
TRBV5-1	.	.	TRBJ2-5	CASSQRGQGETQYF	TGCGCCAGCAGCCAACGGGGACAAGGGGAGACCCAGTACTTC
TRBV5-6	.	.	TRBJ1-2	CASSLAQNYGYTF	TGTGCCAGCAGCTTGGCACAGAACTATGGCTACACCTTC
TRBV7-8	once	TRBD2	TRBJ2-1	CASSTTPSGSSDIEQFF	TGTGCCAGCAGCACAACCCCTAGCGGGAGTTCAGACATTGAGCAGTTCTTC
TRBV6-1	.	.	TRBJ2-3	CAVRESTDTQYF	TGTGCCGTCCGGGAAAGCACAGATACGCAGTATTTT
TRBV1	.	.	TRBJ2-1	CTSSQDLLGPPGYEQFF	TGCACCAGCAGCCAGGATCTCCTGGGACCCCCTGGATATGAGCAGTTCTTC
TRBV28	.	.	TRBJ2-5	CASSLGETQYF	TGTGCCAGCAGTTTGGGGGAGACCCAGTACTTC
TRBV5-1	.	.	TRBJ2-5	CASTPGSTQETQYF	TGCGCCAGCACCCCGGGTTCGACTCAAGAGACCCAGTACTTC
TRBV9	.	.	TRBJ2-2	CASSVVSSGNTGELFF	TGTGCCAGCAGCGTAGTATCCAGCGGGAACACCGGGGAGCTGTTTTTT
TRBV4-3	.	.	TRBJ2-1	CASSPLGATNEQFF	TGCGCCAGCAGCCCTCTTGGGGCCACCAATGAGCAGTTCTTC
TRBV6-5	once	.	TRBJ1-2	CASRYGNLEGYGYTF	TGTGCCAGCAGATACGGGAACCTGGAGGGCTATGGCTACACCTTC
TRBV6-5	.	TRBD2	TRBJ2-1	CASSRAGVYNEQFF	TGTGCCAGCAGTAGAGCGGGGGTCTACAATGAGCAGTTCTTC
TRBV27	once	.	TRBJ2-1	CASSLRGAQQFF	TGTGCCAGCAGTTTACGCGGGGCCCAGCAGTTCTTC
TRBV6-1	.	.	TRBJ2-7	CASMSAYEQYF	TGTGCCAGCATGTCAGCGTACGAGCAGTACTTC
TRBV20-1	.	.	TRBJ2-7	CSAGGGEKYF	TGCAGTGCTGGCGGAGGAGAGAAGTACTTC